The present T cell receptor beta chain was sequenced within a study of cytomegalovirus exposure and HLA in healthy donors. The study, taken as a whole, reports: Analyzed later, most CMV-associated TCR beta chains appeared HLA-restricted. Later on, an analysis showed TCR association rates differing by HLA locus, with DRB1 the most and HLA-C the fewest.

CDR3 size: 14 residues. Trimming took 2 bases from V and 4 from J; bases not matched to a gene: 2. Germline V gives CDR1 SGHDT, CDR2 YYEEEE. A multiplex PCR was run with 60 Vbeta primers and 13 Jbeta primers. TCRdb's table, derived via immunoSEQ multiplex PCR, lists solely in-frame clones and lacks some. The sample yields over 200,000 clones, 70% seen once. On this clone: The antigen remains undetermined.

Sequenced input: PBMCs. This clonotype originated in a man aged 40-50 years in good health and CMV-seropositive. V and J are TRBV5-6 and TRBJ1-1; 10 bases fit TRBD1. The CDR3, as DNA: TGTGCCAGCAGCTTCGGGGACAGGGGCACTGAAGCTTTCTTT. Its translation is CASSFGDRGTEAFF.